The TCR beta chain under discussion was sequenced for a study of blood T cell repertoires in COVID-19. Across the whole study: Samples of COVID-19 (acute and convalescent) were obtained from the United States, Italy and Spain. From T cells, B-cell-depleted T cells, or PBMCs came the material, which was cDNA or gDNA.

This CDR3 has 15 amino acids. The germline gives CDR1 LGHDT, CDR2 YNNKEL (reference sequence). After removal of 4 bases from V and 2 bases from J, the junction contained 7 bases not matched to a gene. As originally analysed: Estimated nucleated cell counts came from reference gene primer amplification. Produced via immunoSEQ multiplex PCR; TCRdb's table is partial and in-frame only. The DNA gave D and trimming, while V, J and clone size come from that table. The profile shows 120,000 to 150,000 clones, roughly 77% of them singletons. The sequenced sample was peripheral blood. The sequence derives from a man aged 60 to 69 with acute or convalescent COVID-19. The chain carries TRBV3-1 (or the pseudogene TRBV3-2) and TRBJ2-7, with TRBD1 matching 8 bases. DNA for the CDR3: TGTGCCAGCAGCCCTCGGACAGGGAATCCCTACGAGCAGTACTTC. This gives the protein CASSPRTGNPYEQYF.